This T cell receptor beta chain was identified in a study of spatial heterogeneity in lung cancer. General study findings and limits: Within tumors, counts of expanded alpha and beta TCRs tracked tumor mutation counts.

Looked up from germline, CDR1 is SEHNR and CDR2 is FQNEAQ (reference sequence). The CDR3 is made up of 14 amino acids. The V gene lost 0 bases and the J gene lost 7 bases, with 7 bases spanning the gap. From the 5' RACE reads, TCRdb called clonotypes with MiXCR, one entry per CDR3 protein. The profile covers about 17,000 distinct CDR3 sequences, with 6.2% appearing a single time and around 7% taken by the ten largest. About this clonotype itself: The antigen is unknown. The library was prepared for alpha chains; this beta chain is a stray read, so its frequency means little.

Described time point: sample taken at primary tumor resection. The donor group consisted of roughly 70 patients who had untreated, early-stage non-small cell lung cancer. Source: lung tumor tissue, taken at surgery. The sequence came from a male donor with early-stage non-small cell lung cancer. The chain uses TRBV7-9 and TRBJ1-6; D is possibly TRBD1 (5 bases). Here the CDR3 reads CASSLAGENSPLHF. DNA of the CDR3: TGTGCCAGCAGCTTAGCGGGGGAGAATTCACCCCTCCACTTT. Complete variable domain (other parts from reference TRBV7-9 and TRBJ1-6): DTGVSQNPRHKITKRGQNVTFRCDPISEHNRLYWYRQTLGQGPEFLTYFQNEAQLEKSRLLSDRFSAERPKGSFSTLEIQRTEQGDSAMYLCASSLAGENSPLHFGNGTRLTVT.